The rows below give T cell receptor beta chains drawn from one sample of a study of OX40 agonist ivuxolimab in advanced cancers. This table comes from immunoSEQ multiplex PCR, and its TCRdb copy is limited to in-frame clones, with some not included. The sample carries around 110,000 clones, around nine tenths recorded once. The specimen was CD4+ or CD8+ T cells sorted from blood, collected in a trial of the OX40 agonist ivuxolimab. Receptor source: an adult with an advanced solid tumor such as melanoma, head and neck, liver or kidney cancer. CDR3s include the opening cysteine and the closing phenylalanine or tryptophan. A D gene is named only where the DNA matches it firmly. The size entry is marked missing in some rows and otherwise reads once, few, many or a size class.

clone size	V gene	J gene	D gene	CDR3 DNA	CDR3 protein
once	TRBV19	TRBJ2-6	.	TGTGCCAGTAGCCCCATGGGGGCCAACGTCCTGACTTTC	CASSPMGANVLTF
.	TRBV6-4	TRBJ1-3	TRBD1	TGTGCCAGCAGTGACCCCGGGACAGACTTGCGTTCTGGAAACACCATATATTTT	CASSDPGTDLRSGNTIYF
.	TRBV19	TRBJ2-5	TRBD2	TGTGCCAGTGCGGACCTTACCCGGGGGGGGGAGACCCAGTACTTC	CASADLTRGGETQYF
.	TRBV6-6	TRBJ2-7	.	TGTGCCAGCAGTCCCAGGGAGACCTACGAGCAGTACTTC	CASSPRETYEQYF
once	TRBV27	TRBJ1-5	.	TGTGCCAGTGGAGATTATAGCAATCAGCCCCAGCATTTT	CASGDYSNQPQHF
.	TRBV7-3	TRBJ1-6	.	TGTGCCAGCAGCTTATTGGGGAGCGCAGATTCACCCCTCCACTTT	CASSLLGSADSPLHF
.	TRBV7-9	TRBJ1-6	.	TGTGCCAGCAGCTTAGTGGTGGACCAGAGCTCCTATAATTCACCCCTCCACTTT	CASSLVVDQSSYNSPLHF
.	TRBV6-5	TRBJ1-3	.	TGTGCCAGCAGTTACTCCTCAGAGTACTCTGGAAACACCATATATTTT	CASSYSSEYSGNTIYF
.	TRBV9	TRBJ1-5	TRBD1	TGTGCCAGCAGCGTAGGGCAGGGGGGACAGCCCCAGCATTTT	CASSVGQGGQPQHF
.	TRBV5-6	TRBJ1-2	.	TGTGCCAGCAGCTTCTTTTCTCAGGGCCCGCAGGCTCTCTATGGCTACACCTTC	CASSFFSQGPQALYGYTF
.	TRBV7-9	TRBJ1-1	TRBD1	TGTGCCAGCAGCTTAGAGAGGACAGGGGCCACTGAAGCTTTCTTT	CASSLERTGATEAFF
.	TRBV6-1	TRBJ1-5	.	TGTGCCAGCAGGCTGGACGGTGATCAGCCCCAGCATTTT	CASRLDGDQPQHF
.	TRBV27	TRBJ2-3	.	TGTGCCAGCAGTTTCCGTTTCACAGATACGCAGTATTTT	CASSFRFTDTQYF
.	TRBV19	TRBJ2-7	.	TGTGCCAGTAGGGGGGGGGCCCTCTACGAGCAGTACTTC	CASRGGALYEQYF
.	TRBV7-2	TRBJ2-7	TRBD2	TGTGCCAGCAGCAGAACCGGGACTAGCGTTATGGGCGAGCAGTACTTC	CASSRTGTSVMGEQYF
.	TRBV11-2	TRBJ1-1	.	TGTGCCAGCAGCGGGCAGGGGTGGGCTGAAGCTTTCTTT	CASSGQGWAEAFF
.	TRBV7-2	TRBJ2-7	TRBD1	TGTGCCAGCAGCTTAAGGGACAGGGACGAGCAGTACTTC	CASSLRDRDEQYF
.	TRBV7-6	TRBJ1-1	.	TGTGCCAGCAGCTTAGGACAGGCCTCTAACACTGAAGCTTTCTTT	CASSLGQASNTEAFF
.	TRBV7-9	TRBJ1-2	.	TGTGCCAGCAGCTTAGAGACGGCTTATGGCTACACCTTC	CASSLETAYGYTF
.	TRBV7-5	TRBJ2-7	.	TGTGCCAGAAGCCGACCTGACAGGGCCCCTGGGAAAGGGCAGTACTTC	CARSRPDRAPGKGQYF
.	TRBV6-5	TRBJ2-1	.	TGTGCCAGCAGCTTTGGGGTAGGGAGAATTCAGTTCTTC	CASSFGVGRIQFF
.	TRBV30	TRBJ1-2	.	TGTGCCCACTATGGGCTTAACTATGGCTACACCTTC	CAHYGLNYGYTF
.	TRBV7-9	TRBJ1-1	.	TGTGCCAGCAGCTTCGGGGAAACCTCAGTGAACACTGAAGCTTTCTTT	CASSFGETSVNTEAFF
.	TRBV6-5	TRBJ1-1	.	TGTGCCAGCCGGGCGGATAACACTGAAGCTTTCTTT	CASRADNTEAFF